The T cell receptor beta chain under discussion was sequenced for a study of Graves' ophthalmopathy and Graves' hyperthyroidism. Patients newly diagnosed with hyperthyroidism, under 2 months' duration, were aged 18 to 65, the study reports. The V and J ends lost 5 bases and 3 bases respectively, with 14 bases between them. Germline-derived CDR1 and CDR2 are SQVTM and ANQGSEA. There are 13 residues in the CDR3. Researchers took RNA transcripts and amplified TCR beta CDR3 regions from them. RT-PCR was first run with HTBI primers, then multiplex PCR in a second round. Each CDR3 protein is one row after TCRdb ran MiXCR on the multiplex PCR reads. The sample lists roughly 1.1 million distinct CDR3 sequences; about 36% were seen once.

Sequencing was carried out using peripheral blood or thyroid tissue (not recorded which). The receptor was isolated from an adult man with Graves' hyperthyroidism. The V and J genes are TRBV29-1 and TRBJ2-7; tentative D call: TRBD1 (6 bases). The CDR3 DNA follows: TGCAGCGTTTCTGACAGGAACGTCTACGAGCAGTACTTC. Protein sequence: CSVSDRNVYEQYF.